This TCR beta chain appears in the sequencing data of a study of OX40 agonist ivuxolimab in advanced cancers. The overall study: Prior anti-PD-1, anti-PD-L1 or anti-CTLA-4 therapy was allowed; 30% to 40% had some.

The data were produced by immunoSEQ multiplex PCR, yet TCRdb's version contains in-frame clones alone and is incomplete. The table lists tens of thousands of clones, 85% of them singletons. Autoimmune disease history or systemic immunosuppression disqualified patients. CDR3 size: 16 residues. Germline V CDR1 and CDR2: LGHNT, FRNRAP. V lost 0 bases and J lost 2, with 14 bases in between. The specimen comprised CD4+ or CD8+ T cells sorted from blood, sampled in a trial of the OX40 agonist ivuxolimab. The V and J genes are TRBV12-5 and TRBJ2-7; unclear D gene. This TCR was recovered from an adult with an advanced solid tumor such as melanoma, head and neck, liver or kidney cancer. CDR3 DNA sequence: TGTGCTAGTGGTTTGGTACGATTTGCAGGTACCTACGAGCAGTACTTC. Residues: CASGLVRFAGTYEQYF.